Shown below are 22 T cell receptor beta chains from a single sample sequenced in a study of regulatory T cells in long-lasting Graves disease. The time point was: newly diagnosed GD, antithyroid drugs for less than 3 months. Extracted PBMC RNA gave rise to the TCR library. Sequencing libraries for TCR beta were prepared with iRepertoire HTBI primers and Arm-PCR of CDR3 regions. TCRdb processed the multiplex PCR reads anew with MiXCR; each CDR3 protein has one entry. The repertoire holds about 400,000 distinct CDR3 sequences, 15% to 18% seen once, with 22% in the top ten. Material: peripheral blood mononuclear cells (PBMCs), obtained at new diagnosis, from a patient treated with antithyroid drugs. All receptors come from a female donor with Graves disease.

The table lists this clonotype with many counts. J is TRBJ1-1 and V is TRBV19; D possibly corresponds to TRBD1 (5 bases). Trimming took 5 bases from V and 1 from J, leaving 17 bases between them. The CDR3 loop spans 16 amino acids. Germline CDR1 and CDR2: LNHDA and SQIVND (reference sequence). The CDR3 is CASSLGNPGGNTEAFF. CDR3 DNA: TGTGCCAGTAGTCTCGGAAACCCTGGGGGGAACACTGAAGCTTTCTTT.

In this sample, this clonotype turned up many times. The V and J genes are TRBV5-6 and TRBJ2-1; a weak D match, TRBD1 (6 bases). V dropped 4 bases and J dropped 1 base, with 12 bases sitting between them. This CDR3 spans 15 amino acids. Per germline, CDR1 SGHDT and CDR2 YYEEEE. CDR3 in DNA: TGTGCCAGCAGCGTCCTCGGACAGTCCTACAATGAGCAGTTCTTC. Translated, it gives CASSVLGQSYNEQFF.

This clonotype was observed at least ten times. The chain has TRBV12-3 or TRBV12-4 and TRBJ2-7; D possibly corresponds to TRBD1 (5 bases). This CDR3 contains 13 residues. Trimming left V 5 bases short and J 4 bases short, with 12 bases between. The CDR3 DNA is TGTGCCAGCAGTCTGGACAACTCTTACGAGCAGTACTTC. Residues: CASSLDNSYEQYF.

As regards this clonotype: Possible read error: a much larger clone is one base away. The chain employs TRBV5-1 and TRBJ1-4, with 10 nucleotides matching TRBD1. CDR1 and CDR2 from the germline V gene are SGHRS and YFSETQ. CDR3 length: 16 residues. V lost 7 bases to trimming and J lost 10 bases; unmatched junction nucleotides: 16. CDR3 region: CASGDTDRGPPGKLFF. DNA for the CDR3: TGCGCCAGCGGCGATACCGACAGGGGGCCTCCCGGAAAACTGTTTTTT.

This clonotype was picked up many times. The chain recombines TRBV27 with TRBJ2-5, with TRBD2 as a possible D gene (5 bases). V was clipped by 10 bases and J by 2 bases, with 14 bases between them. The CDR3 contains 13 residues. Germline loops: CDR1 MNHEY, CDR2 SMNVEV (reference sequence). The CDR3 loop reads CATRGTFQETQYF. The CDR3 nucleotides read TGTGCCACCCGGGGAACCTTTCAAGAGACCCAGTACTTC.

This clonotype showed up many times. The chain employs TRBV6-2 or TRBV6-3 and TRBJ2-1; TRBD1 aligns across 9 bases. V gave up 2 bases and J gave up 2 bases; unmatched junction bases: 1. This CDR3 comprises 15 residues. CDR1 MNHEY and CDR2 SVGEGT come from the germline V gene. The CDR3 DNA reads TGTGCCAGCAGTTACCGGGACAGGGCCTACAATGAGCAGTTCTTC. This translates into CASSYRDRAYNEQFF.

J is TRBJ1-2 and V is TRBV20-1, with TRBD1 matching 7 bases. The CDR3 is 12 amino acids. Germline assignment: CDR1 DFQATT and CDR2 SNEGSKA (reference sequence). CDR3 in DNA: TGCAGGACGACAGGGAAGAACTATGGCTACACCTTC. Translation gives CRTTGKNYGYTF.

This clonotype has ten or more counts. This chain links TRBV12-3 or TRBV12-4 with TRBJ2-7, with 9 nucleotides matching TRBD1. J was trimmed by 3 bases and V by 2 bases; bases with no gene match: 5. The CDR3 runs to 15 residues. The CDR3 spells CASSLSGTGNYEQYF. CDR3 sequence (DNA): TGTGCCAGCAGTTTAAGCGGGACAGGGAACTACGAGCAGTACTTC.

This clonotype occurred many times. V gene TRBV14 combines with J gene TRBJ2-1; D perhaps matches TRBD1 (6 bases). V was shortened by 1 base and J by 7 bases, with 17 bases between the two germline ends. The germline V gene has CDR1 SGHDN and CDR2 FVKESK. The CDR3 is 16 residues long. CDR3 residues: CASSQVGLGGRNEQFF. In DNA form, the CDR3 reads TGTGCCAGCAGCCAAGTTGGCCTAGGGGGAAGGAATGAGCAGTTCTTC.

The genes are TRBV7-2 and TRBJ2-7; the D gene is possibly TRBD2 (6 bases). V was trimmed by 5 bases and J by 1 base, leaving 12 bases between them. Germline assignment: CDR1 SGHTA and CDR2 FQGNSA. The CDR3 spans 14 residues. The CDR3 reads CASSPGGYSYEQYF. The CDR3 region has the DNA TGTGCCAGCAGCCCCGGGGGTTATTCCTACGAGCAGTACTTC.

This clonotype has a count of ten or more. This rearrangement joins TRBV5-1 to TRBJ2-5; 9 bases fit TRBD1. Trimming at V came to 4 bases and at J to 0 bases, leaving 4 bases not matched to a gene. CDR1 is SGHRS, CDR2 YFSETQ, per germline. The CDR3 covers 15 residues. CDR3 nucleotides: TGCGCCAGCAGCCCCGGGACAGGGCACCAAGAGACCCAGTACTTC. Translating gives CASSPGTGHQETQYF.

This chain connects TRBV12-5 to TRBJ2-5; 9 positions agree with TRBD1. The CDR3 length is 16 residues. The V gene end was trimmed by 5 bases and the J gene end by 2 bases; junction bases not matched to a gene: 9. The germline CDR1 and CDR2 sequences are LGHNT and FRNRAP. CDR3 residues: CASGLRPGTGQETQYF. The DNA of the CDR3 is TGTGCTAGTGGTCTCCGCCCCGGGACAGGGCAAGAGACCCAGTACTTC.

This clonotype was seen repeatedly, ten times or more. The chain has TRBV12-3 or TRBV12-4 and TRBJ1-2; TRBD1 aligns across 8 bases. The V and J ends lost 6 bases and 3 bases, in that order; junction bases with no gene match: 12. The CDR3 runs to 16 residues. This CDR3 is CASSPTNGQGYYGYTF. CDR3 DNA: TGTGCCAGCAGCCCAACCAACGGACAGGGATACTATGGCTACACCTTC.

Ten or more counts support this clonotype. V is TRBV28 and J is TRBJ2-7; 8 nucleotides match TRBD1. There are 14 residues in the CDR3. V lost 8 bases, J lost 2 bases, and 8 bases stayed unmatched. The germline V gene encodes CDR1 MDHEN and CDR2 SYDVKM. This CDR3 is CASWGQDKAYEQYF. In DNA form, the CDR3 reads TGTGCCAGCTGGGGACAGGATAAAGCCTACGAGCAGTACTTC.

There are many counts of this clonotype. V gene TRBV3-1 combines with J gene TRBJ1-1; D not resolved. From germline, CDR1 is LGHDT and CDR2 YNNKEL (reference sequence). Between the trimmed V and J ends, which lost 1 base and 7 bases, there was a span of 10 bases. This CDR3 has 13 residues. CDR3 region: CASSQGAGSEAFF. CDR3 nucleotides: TGTGCCAGCAGCCAAGGGGCGGGGAGTGAAGCTTTCTTT.

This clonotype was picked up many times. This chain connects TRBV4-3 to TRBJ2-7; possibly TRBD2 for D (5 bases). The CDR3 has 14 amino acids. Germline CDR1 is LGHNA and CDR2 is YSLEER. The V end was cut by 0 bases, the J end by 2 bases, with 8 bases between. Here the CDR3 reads CASSQDEGPYEQYF. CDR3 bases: TGCGCCAGCAGCCAAGATGAGGGCCCCTACGAGCAGTACTTC.

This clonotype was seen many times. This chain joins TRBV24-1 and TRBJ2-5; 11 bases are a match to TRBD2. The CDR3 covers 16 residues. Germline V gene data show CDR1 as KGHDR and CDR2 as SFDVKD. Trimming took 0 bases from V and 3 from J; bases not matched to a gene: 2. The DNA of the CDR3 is TGTGCCACCAGTGATTTGGGGACTAGCGGAGAAGAGACCCAGTACTTC. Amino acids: CATSDLGTSGEETQYF.

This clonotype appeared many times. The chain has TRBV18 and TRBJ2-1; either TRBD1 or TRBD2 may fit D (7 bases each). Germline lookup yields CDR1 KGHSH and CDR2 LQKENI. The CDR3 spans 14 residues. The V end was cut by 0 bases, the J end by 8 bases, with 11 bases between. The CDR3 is CASSPPPGGDEQFF. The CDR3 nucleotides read TGTGCCAGCTCACCACCCCCAGGGGGGGATGAGCAGTTCTTC.

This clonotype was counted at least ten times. CDR3 nucleotides: TGTGCCAGCAGACAAGGAGCCGCCGGGACAGGCTCTCTCGAGCAGTACTTC. Encoded protein: CASRQGAAGTGSLEQYF. V and J are TRBV6-1 and TRBJ2-7; 8 positions agree with TRBD1. The germline CDR1 and CDR2 sequences are MNHNS and SASEGT. CDR3 length equals 17 residues. Trimming cost V 6 bases and J 6 bases; bases outside gene matches: 19.

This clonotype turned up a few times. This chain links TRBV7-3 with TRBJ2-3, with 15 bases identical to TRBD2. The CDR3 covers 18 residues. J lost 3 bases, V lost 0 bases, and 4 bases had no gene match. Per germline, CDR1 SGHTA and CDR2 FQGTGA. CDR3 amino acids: CASSLTKGLAGGTDTQYF. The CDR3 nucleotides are TGTGCCAGCAGCTTAACCAAGGGACTAGCGGGAGGAACAGATACGCAGTATTTT.

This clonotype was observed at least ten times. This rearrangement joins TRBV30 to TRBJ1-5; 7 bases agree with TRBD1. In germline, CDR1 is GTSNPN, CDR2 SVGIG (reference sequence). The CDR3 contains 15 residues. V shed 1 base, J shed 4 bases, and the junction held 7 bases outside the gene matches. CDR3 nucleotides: TGTGCCTGGAGTGAAGGGACAGCAGTAAATCAGCCCCAGCATTTT. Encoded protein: CAWSEGTAVNQPQHF.

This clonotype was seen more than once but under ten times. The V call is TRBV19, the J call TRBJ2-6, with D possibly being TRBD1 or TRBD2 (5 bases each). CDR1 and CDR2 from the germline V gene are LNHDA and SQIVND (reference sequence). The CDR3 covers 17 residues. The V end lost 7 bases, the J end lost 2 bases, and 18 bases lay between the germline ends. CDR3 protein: CASIGDGARAGANVLTF. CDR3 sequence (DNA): TGTGCCAGTATTGGGGACGGAGCTAGAGCTGGGGCCAACGTCCTGACTTTC. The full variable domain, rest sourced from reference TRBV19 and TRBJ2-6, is DGGITQSPKYLFRKEGQNVTLSCEQNLNHDAMYWYRQDPGQGLRLIYYSQIVNDFQKGDIAEGYSVSREKKESFPLTVTSAQKNPTAFYLCASIGDGARAGANVLTFGAGSRLTVL.